This T cell receptor (beta chain) was identified in a study of cytomegalovirus exposure and HLA in healthy donors. General study results and limits: Researchers counted around 180 TCR beta chains as cytomegalovirus-associated.

As to this clone: Its antigen is not known.

Trimming removed 1 base from V and 9 bases from J, with 13 bases in between. The CDR3 loop spans 14 amino acids. Germline CDR1 is SEHNR and CDR2 is FQNEAQ (reference sequence). 13 Jbeta primers and 60 Vbeta primers were used for the PCR. The protocol was immunoSEQ multiplex PCR, while the TCRdb copy is restricted to in-frame clones and leaves out a portion. The top ten clones hold 4.2% of a sample with 100,000 to 150,000 clones, more than 65% of them seen once. Material: PBMCs. The rearrangement links TRBV7-9 to TRBJ2-1, with a tentative D call TRBD2 (5 bases). This receptor was taken from a male donor in good health and CMV-seropositive. In nucleotides, the CDR3 is TGTGCCAGCAGCTTAGAAGCCGACGGAGGTGAGCAGTTCTTC. This sequence encodes CASSLEADGGEQFF.